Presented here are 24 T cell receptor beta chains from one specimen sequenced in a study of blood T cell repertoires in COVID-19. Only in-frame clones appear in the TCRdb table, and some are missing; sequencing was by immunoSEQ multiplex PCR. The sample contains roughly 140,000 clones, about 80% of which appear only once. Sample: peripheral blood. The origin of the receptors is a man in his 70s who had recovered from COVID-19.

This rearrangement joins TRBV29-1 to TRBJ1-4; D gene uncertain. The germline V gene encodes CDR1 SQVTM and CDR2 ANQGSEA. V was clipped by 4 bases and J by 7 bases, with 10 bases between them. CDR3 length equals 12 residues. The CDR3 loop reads CSVVGPSEKLFF. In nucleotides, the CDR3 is TGCAGCGTTGTGGGCCCGTCTGAAAAACTGTTTTTT.

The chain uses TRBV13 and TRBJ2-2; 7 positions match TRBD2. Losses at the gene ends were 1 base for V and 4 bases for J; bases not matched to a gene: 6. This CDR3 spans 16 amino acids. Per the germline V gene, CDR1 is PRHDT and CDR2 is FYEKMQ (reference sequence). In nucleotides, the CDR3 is TGTGCCAGCAGCTTAGCAACTCCTAGCGGCACCGGGGAGCTGTTTTTT. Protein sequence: CASSLATPSGTGELFF.

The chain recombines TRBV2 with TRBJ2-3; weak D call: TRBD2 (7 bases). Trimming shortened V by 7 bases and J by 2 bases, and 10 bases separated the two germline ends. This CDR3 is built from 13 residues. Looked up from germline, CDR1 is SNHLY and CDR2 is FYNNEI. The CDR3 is CASMRGLTDTQYF. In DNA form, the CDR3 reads TGTGCCAGCATGCGGGGGCTCACAGATACGCAGTATTTT.

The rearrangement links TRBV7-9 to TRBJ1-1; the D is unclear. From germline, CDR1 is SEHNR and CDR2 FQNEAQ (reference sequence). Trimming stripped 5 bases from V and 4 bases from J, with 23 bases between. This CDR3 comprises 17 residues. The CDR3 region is CASSGPLTAPRGTEAFF. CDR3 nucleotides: TGTGCCAGCAGCGGACCTTTAACGGCTCCCCGGGGCACTGAAGCTTTCTTT.

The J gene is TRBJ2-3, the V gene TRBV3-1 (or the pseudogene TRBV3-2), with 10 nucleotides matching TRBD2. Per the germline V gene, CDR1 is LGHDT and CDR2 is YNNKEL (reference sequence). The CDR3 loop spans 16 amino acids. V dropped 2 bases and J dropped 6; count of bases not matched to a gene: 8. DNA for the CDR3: TGTGCCAGCAGCCAACCGGGACTAGCGATATCGGATACGCAGTATTTT. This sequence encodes CASSQPGLAISDTQYF.

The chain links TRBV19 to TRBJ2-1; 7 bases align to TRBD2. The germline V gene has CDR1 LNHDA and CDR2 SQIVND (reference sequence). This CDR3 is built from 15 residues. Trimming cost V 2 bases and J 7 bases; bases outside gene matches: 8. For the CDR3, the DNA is TGTGCCAGTAGTATAAGTCCTAGCGGTCGGAATGAGCAGTTCTTC. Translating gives CASSISPSGRNEQFF.

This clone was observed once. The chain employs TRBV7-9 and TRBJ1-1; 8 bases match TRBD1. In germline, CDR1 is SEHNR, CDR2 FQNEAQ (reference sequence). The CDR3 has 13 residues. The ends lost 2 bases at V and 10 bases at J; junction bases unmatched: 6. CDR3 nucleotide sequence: TGTGCCAGCAGCTTAATCGGGGGACAGGTAGCTTTCTTT. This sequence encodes CASSLIGGQVAFF. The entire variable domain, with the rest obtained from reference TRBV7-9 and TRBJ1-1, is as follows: DTGVSQNPRHKITKRGQNVTFRCDPISEHNRLYWYRQTLGQGPEFLTYFQNEAQLEKSRLLSDRFSAERPKGSFSTLEIQRTEQGDSAMYLCASSLIGGQVAFFGQGTRLTVV.

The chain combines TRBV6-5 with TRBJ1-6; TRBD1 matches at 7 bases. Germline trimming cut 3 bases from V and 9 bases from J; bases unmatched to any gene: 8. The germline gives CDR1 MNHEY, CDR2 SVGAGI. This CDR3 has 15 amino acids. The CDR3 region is CASSYSTGSGSPLHF. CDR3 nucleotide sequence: TGTGCCAGCAGTTATTCGACAGGGAGTGGTTCACCCCTCCACTTT.

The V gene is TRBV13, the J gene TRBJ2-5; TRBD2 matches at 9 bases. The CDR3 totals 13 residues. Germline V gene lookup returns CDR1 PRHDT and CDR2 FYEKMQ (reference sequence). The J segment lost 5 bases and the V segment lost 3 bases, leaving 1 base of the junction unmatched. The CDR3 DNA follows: TGTGCCAGCAGCTTGGGACTAGCTGAGACCCAGTACTTC. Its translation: CASSLGLAETQYF.

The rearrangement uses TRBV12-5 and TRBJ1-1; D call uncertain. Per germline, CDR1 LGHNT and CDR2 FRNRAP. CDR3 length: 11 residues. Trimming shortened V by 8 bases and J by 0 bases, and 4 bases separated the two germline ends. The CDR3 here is CASSVNTEAFF. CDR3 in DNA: TGTGCTAGTTCGGTGAACACTGAAGCTTTCTTT.

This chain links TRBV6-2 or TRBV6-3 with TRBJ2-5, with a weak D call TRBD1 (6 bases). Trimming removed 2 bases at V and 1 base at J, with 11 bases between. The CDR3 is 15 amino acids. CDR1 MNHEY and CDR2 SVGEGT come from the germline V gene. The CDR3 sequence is CASSYRTVGQETQYF. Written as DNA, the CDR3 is TGTGCCAGCAGTTACAGGACAGTCGGCCAAGAGACCCAGTACTTC.

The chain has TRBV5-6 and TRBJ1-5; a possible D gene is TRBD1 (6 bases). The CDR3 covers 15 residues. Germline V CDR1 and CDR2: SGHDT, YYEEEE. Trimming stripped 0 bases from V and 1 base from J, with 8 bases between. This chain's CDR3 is CASSLAGASNQPQHF. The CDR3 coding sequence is TGTGCCAGCAGCTTGGCAGGGGCAAGCAATCAGCCCCAGCATTTT.

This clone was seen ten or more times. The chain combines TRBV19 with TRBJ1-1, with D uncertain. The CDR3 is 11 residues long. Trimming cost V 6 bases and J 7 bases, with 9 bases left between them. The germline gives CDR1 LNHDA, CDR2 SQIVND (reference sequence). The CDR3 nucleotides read TGTGCCAGTAGCCTAGCGTTTGAAGCTTTCTTT. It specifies CASSLAFEAFF. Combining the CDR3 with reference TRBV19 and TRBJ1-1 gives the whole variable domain DGGITQSPKYLFRKEGQNVTLSCEQNLNHDAMYWYRQDPGQGLRLIYYSQIVNDFQKGDIAEGYSVSREKKESFPLTVTSAQKNPTAFYLCASSLAFEAFFGQGTRLTVV.

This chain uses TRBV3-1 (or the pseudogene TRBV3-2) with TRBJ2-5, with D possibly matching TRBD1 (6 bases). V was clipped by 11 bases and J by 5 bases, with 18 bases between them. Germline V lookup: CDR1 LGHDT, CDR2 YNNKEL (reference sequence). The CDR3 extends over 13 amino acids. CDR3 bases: TGTGCCCTACGATGCAGGGGCCTGGAGACCCAGTACTTC. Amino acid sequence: CALRCRGLETQYF.

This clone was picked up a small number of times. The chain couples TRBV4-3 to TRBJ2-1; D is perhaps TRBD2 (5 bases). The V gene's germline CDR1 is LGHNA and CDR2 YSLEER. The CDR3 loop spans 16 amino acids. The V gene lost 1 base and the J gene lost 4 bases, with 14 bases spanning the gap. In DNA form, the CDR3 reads TGCGCCAGCAGCCAAGCCGGGGAGACCGAGTACAATGAGCAGTTCTTC. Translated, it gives CASSQAGETEYNEQFF.

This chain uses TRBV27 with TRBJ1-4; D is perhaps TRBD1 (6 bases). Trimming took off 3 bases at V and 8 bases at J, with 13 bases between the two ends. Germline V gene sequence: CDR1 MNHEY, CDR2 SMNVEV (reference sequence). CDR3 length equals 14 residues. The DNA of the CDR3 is TGTGCCAGCAGTTTCCAGGGGTTGGGGGAAAAACTGTTTTTT. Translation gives CASSFQGLGEKLFF.

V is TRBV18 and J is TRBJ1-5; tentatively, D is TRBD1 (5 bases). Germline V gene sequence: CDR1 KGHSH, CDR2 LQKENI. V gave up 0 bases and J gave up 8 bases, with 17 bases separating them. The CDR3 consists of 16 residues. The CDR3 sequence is CASSPPGLENGEPQHF. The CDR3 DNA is TGTGCCAGCTCACCACCGGGACTAGAAAACGGGGAGCCCCAGCATTTT.

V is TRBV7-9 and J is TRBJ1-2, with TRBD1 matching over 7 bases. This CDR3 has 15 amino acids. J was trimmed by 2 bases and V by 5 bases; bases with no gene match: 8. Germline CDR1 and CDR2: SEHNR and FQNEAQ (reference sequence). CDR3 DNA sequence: TGTGCCAGCAGCCTAAGTACAGGGGCCAACTATGGCTACACCTTC. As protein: CASSLSTGANYGYTF.

CDR3 residues: CASSENWRRGVSGYTF. DNA of the CDR3: TGTGCCAGCAGTGAAAATTGGCGCAGGGGAGTAAGTGGCTACACCTTC. This chain connects TRBV6-1 to TRBJ1-2; maybe TRBD1 (6 bases). V lost 2 bases and J 7 bases, leaving 20 bases between the germline ends. Germline values: CDR1 MNHNS, CDR2 SASEGT. This CDR3 is built from 16 residues.

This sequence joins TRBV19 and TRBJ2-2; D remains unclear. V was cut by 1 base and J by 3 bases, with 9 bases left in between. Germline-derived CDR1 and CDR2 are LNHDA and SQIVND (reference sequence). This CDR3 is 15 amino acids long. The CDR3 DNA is TGTGCCAGTAGTATAGGTAGGCGGTACACCGGGGAGCTGTTTTTT. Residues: CASSIGRRYTGELFF.

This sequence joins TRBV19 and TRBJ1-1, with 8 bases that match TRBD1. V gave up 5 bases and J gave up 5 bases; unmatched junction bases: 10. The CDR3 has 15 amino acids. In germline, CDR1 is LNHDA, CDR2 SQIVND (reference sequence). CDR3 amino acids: CASSPDRAESTEAFF. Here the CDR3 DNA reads TGTGCCAGTAGTCCGGACAGGGCGGAGAGTACTGAAGCTTTCTTT.

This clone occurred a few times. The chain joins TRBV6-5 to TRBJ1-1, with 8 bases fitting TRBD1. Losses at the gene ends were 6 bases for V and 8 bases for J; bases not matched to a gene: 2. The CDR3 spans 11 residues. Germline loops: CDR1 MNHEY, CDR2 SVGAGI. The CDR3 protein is CASRRQGEAFF. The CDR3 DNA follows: TGTGCCAGCAGACGACAGGGGGAAGCTTTCTTT.

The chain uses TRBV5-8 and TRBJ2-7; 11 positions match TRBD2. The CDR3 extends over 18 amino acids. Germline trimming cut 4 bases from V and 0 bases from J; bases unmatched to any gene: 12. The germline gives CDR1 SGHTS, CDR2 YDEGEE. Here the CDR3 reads CASSKLQLLAGVSYEQYF. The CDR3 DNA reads TGTGCCAGCAGCAAACTGCAATTACTAGCGGGAGTCTCCTACGAGCAGTACTTC. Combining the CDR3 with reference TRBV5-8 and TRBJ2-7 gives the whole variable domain EAGVTQSPTHLIKTRGQQATLRCSPISGHTSVYWYQQALGLGLQFLLWYDEGEERNRGNFPPRFSGRQFPNYSSELNVNALELEDSALYLCASSKLQLLAGVSYEQYFGPGTRLTVT.

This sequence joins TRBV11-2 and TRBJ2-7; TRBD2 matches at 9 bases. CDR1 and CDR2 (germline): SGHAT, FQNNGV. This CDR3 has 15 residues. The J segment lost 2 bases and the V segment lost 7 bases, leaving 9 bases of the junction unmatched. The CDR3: CASNSIAGETYEQYF. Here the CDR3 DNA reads TGTGCCAGCAACTCTATAGCGGGAGAGACCTACGAGCAGTACTTC.